This passage covers 15 T cell receptor beta chains from one sample sequenced in a study of blood T cell repertoires in COVID-19. Clones were sequenced by immunoSEQ multiplex PCR, and TCRdb holds only the in-frame ones, with some missing. The repertoire holds more than 110,000 clones, with roughly 80% as singletons. The sample taken for sequencing was peripheral blood. These receptors all stem from a woman in her fifties or sixties with active or convalescent COVID-19.

The chain employs TRBV18 and TRBJ1-2, with 7 bases fitting TRBD1. CDR3 length equals 14 residues. Looked up from germline, CDR1 is KGHSH and CDR2 is LQKENI. Losses at the gene ends were 2 bases for V and 4 bases for J; bases not matched to a gene: 4. The CDR3 DNA follows: TGTGCCAGCTCACCAACGACAGGGACCTATGGCTACACCTTC. This sequence encodes CASSPTTGTYGYTF. Full variable domain (remainder filled in from reference TRBV18 and TRBJ1-2): NAGVMQNPRHLVRRRGQEARLRCSPMKGHSHVYWYRQLPEEGLKFMVYLQKENIIDESGMPKERFSAEFPKEGPSILRIQQVVRGDSAAYFCASSPTTGTYGYTFGSGTRLTVV.

As for this clone: A read error is the likely source, as a far larger clone sits one nucleotide away. V and J are TRBV7-3 and TRBJ1-1, with 9 bases that match TRBD1. Looked up from germline, CDR1 is SGHTA and CDR2 is FQGTGA. Trimming cost V 2 bases and J 5 bases; bases outside gene matches: 0. The CDR3 totals 13 residues. CDR3 protein: CASSLGTGTEAFF. The CDR3 DNA is TGTGCCAGCAGCTTAGGGACAGGGACTGAAGCTTTCTTT.

The DNA for the CDR3 is TGTGCCTGGAGTGTAAGTCTAGCGCTACAAGAGACCCAGTACTTC. Amino acid sequence: CAWSVSLALQETQYF. The chain is built from TRBV30 and TRBJ2-5, with TRBD2 as a possible D gene (6 bases). Germline loops: CDR1 GTSNPN, CDR2 SVGIG (reference sequence). This CDR3 has 15 residues. Trimming cost V 0 bases and J 2 bases, with 13 bases left between them.

This chain links TRBV6-1 with TRBJ1-1; 7 bases line up with TRBD1. Germline CDR1 reads MNHNS; CDR2 reads SASEGT. This CDR3 is built from 15 residues. V shed 3 bases, J shed 6 bases, and the junction held 10 bases outside the gene matches. In nucleotides, the CDR3 is TGTGCCAGCAGTGACCATAGGACAGGTGACCCTGAAGCTTTCTTT. This codes for CASSDHRTGDPEAFF.

The chain uses TRBV25-1 and TRBJ2-1; D gene uncertain. This CDR3 is built from 11 residues. V gave up 3 bases and J gave up 9 bases, with 6 bases separating them. Germline V CDR1 and CDR2: MGHDK, SYGVNS. CDR3 region: CASSDSREQFF. CDR3 coding DNA: TGTGCCAGCAGTGATAGTCGTGAGCAGTTCTTC. Full variable domain (remainder filled in from reference TRBV25-1 and TRBJ2-1): EADIYQTPRYLVIGTGKKITLECSQTMGHDKMYWYQQDPGMELHLIHYSYGVNSTEKGDLSSESTVSRIRTEHFPLTLESARPSHTSQYLCASSDSREQFFGPGTRLTVL.

This clone was seen more than once but under ten times. The V call is TRBV19, the J call TRBJ1-4; 10 nucleotides agree with TRBD1. This CDR3 contains 13 residues. Unmatched junction bases numbered 7, after V lost 10 bases and J lost 8 bases. Germline values: CDR1 LNHDA, CDR2 SQIVND (reference sequence). The CDR3 spells CATRDRGREKLFF. The CDR3, as DNA: TGTGCCACCCGGGACAGGGGAAGAGAAAAACTGTTTTTT.

The gene calls are TRBV5-1 and TRBJ2-7; 13 nucleotides agree with TRBD2. The germline V gene encodes CDR1 SGHRS and CDR2 YFSETQ. The CDR3 has 16 residues. The V segment lost 4 bases and the J segment 5 bases; nucleotides outside the gene matches: 9. CDR3 DNA sequence: TGCGCCAGCAGCCCTTCTACTAGCGGGAGGGGTGACGAGCAGTACTTC. Translated, it gives CASSPSTSGRGDEQYF.

CDR3 loop: CASHPGQGNTEAFF. The CDR3 bases are TGTGCCAGCCATCCTGGACAGGGGAACACTGAAGCTTTCTTT. This rearrangement joins TRBV2 to TRBJ1-1; TRBD1 matches 8 bases. V dropped 8 bases and J dropped 1; count of bases not matched to a gene: 6. CDR3 length equals 14 residues. In germline, CDR1 is SNHLY, CDR2 FYNNEI.

The chain joins TRBV5-6 to TRBJ2-6; TRBD1 matches at 7 bases. From germline, CDR1 is SGHDT and CDR2 YYEEEE. Trimming took 2 bases from V and 4 from J; bases not matched to a gene: 3. The CDR3 has 15 amino acids. The CDR3 DNA reads TGTGCCAGCAGCTTAGGGGGCGACGGGGCCAACGTCCTGACTTTC. This translates into CASSLGGDGANVLTF.

CDR3 nucleotides: TGTGCCAGCTCACCTTGGGCCTACACTGAAGCTTTCTTT. Amino acid sequence: CASSPWAYTEAFF. The V call is TRBV18, the J call TRBJ1-1; D gene unclear. In germline, CDR1 is KGHSH, CDR2 LQKENI. V was shortened by 3 bases and J by 3 bases, with 8 bases between the two germline ends. The CDR3 consists of 13 residues.

V gene TRBV6-2 or TRBV6-3 combines with J gene TRBJ1-1; weak D call: TRBD1 (5 bases). The CDR3 has 16 residues. CDR1 and CDR2 from the germline V gene are MNHEY and SVGEGT. Trimming removed 2 bases from V and 3 bases from J, with 16 bases in between. CDR3 coding DNA: TGTGCCAGCAGTTACCGACCGGGGGGGGGACACACTGAAGCTTTCTTT. Encoded protein: CASSYRPGGGHTEAFF.

This sequence joins TRBV14 and TRBJ2-1; the match to TRBD2 covers 8 bases. The CDR3 sequence is 16 residues long. Germline V gene lookup returns CDR1 SGHDN and CDR2 FVKESK. V dropped 1 base and J dropped 2; count of bases not matched to a gene: 4. The CDR3 loop reads CASSQAGAGAYNEQFF. DNA for the CDR3: TGTGCCAGCAGCCAAGCTGGAGCGGGAGCCTACAATGAGCAGTTCTTC.

The chain combines TRBV6-1 with TRBJ1-1; 7 nucleotides agree with TRBD1. Looked up from germline, CDR1 is MNHNS and CDR2 is SASEGT. This CDR3 contains 15 residues. The V and J ends lost 1 base and 4 bases, in that order; junction bases with no gene match: 6. The CDR3 here is CASSEVEGAFTEAFF. CDR3 nucleotides: TGTGCCAGCAGTGAAGTAGAGGGGGCGTTCACTGAAGCTTTCTTT.

This clone appeared a single time. This chain links TRBV7-8 with TRBJ1-1; the match to TRBD1 covers 7 bases. CDR1 is SGHVS, CDR2 FQNEAQ, per germline. With 4 bases clipped from V and 1 base from J, the junction kept 3 bases outside the gene matches. There are 14 residues in the CDR3. The CDR3 sequence: CASSWDRQNTEAFF. The CDR3 bases are TGTGCCAGCAGCTGGGACAGACAGAACACTGAAGCTTTCTTT.

A few counts support this clone. The V call is TRBV21-1, the J call TRBJ1-5; the table gives TRBD1 as D, unverified against the DNA. TRBV21-1 is designated a pseudogene. This CDR3 has 17 residues. The CDR3 is CASSNPKGHPQVQPQHF. CDR3 in DNA: TGTGCCAGCAGCAACCCCAAGGGACACCCCCAGGTTCAGCCCCAGCATTTT.